What follows are 25 T cell receptor beta chains derived from one specimen sequenced in a study of shared clonotypes between healthy human individuals. The data were produced by immunoSEQ multiplex PCR, yet TCRdb's version contains in-frame clones alone and is incomplete. The sample holds about 2.4 million clones, roughly 93% seen once. Sequenced: naive CD4+ T cells from PBMCs. Subset defined: CD45RA+ positively selected. The receptors were gathered from a young man in good health. Some clones in this sample may be carry-over from other donors' samples.

The chain is built from TRBV7-8 and TRBJ1-5; D remains unclear. V shed 3 bases and J shed 3 bases, with 3 bases lying between them. Germline V gene lookup returns CDR1 SGHVS and CDR2 FQNEAQ. This CDR3 region has 12 residues. CDR3 sequence (DNA): TGTGCCAGCAGCTTCCTCAATCAGCCCCAGCATTTT. It yields the protein CASSFLNQPQHF.

V usage is TRBV5-8 and J usage is TRBJ2-1; perhaps TRBD1 as D (5 bases). The germline V gene has CDR1 SGHTS and CDR2 YDEGEE. The germline V and J ends were trimmed by 1 base and 5 bases, with 10 bases remaining between them. CDR3 size: 14 residues. CDR3 protein: CASSLFPGNNEQFF. The CDR3 DNA sequence: TGTGCCAGCAGCTTGTTCCCAGGGAACAATGAGCAGTTCTTC.

J is TRBJ2-7 and V is TRBV2; D uncertain. The CDR3 sequence is 14 residues long. Between the trimmed V and J ends, which lost 3 bases and 3 bases, there was a span of 12 bases. Germline CDR1 reads SNHLY; CDR2 reads FYNNEI. The CDR3 sequence: CASSDPPPIYEQYF. CDR3 coding DNA: TGTGCCAGCAGTGATCCCCCGCCCATCTACGAGCAGTACTTC. Full variable domain (rest looked up from reference TRBV2 and TRBJ2-7): EPEVTQTPSHQVTQMGQEVILRCVPISNHLYFYWYRQILGQKVEFLVSFYNNEISEKSEIFDDQFSVERPDGSNFTLKIRSTKLEDSAMYFCASSDPPPIYEQYFGPGTRLTVT.

The V and J genes are TRBV9 and TRBJ2-5, with 8 bases identical to TRBD1. V shed 5 bases, J shed 1 base, and the junction held 4 bases outside the gene matches. CDR1 is SGDLS and CDR2 is YYNGEE in the germline V gene. This CDR3 is 14 amino acids long. CDR3 in amino acids: CASSPTGGQETQYF. DNA of the CDR3: TGTGCCAGCAGTCCTACAGGGGGCCAAGAGACCCAGTACTTC. Based on the CDR3 plus reference TRBV9 and TRBJ2-5, the full variable domain is DSGVTQTPKHLITATGQRVTLRCSPRSGDLSVYWYQQSLDQGLQFLIQYYNGEERAKGNILERFSAQQFPDLHSELNLSSLELGDSALYFCASSPTGGQETQYFGPGTRLLVL.

This clone has just one count. The chain joins TRBV18 to TRBJ2-1, with TRBD2 matching over 10 bases. Germline-derived CDR1 and CDR2 are KGHSH and LQKENI. V lost 2 bases and J lost 6; bases outside the gene matches: 10. This CDR3 is built from 17 residues. Written as DNA, the CDR3 is TGTGCCAGCTCACCAAGGCTAGCGGGAGTCCTCAGCAATGAGCAGTTCTTC. Encoded protein: CASSPRLAGVLSNEQFF.

This chain joins TRBV6-1 and TRBJ2-7; D remains ambiguous. V was cut by 1 base and J by 4 bases, with 5 bases left in between. This CDR3 contains 12 residues. Per germline, CDR1 MNHNS and CDR2 SASEGT. CDR3 sequence (DNA): TGTGCCAGCAGTGAAGGAAGATACGAGCAGTACTTC. It codes for CASSEGRYEQYF.

The J gene is TRBJ1-5, the V gene TRBV6-6; no clear D. The V gene lost 4 bases and the J gene lost 6 bases, with 7 bases spanning the gap. Germline V gene data show CDR1 as MNHNY and CDR2 as SVGAGI (reference sequence). The length of the CDR3 is 12 residues. The CDR3 loop is CASSFAGQPQHF. DNA for the CDR3: TGTGCCAGCAGTTTCGCGGGTCAGCCCCAGCATTTT.

The genes are TRBV7-8 and TRBJ1-3; no reliable D call. Germline CDR1 reads SGHVS; CDR2 reads FQNEAQ. The CDR3 contains 15 residues. V shed 5 bases and J shed 0 bases, with 11 bases lying between them. This chain's CDR3 is CASSPRILSGNTIYF. The CDR3 DNA is TGTGCCAGCAGCCCCCGCATCCTCTCTGGAAACACCATATATTTT.

The rearrangement uses TRBV6-1 and TRBJ2-6, with 8 bases fitting TRBD2. CDR3 length equals 19 residues. The V gene end was trimmed by 4 bases and the J gene end by 0 bases; junction bases not matched to a gene: 11. Germline loops: CDR1 MNHNS, CDR2 SASEGT. CDR3 DNA sequence: TGTGCCAGCAGTGCTGGACTAGCCCCATGGGGCTCTGGGGCCAACGTCCTGACTTTC. Its translation: CASSAGLAPWGSGANVLTF.

V gene TRBV5-1 combines with J gene TRBJ1-1; 8 nucleotides line up with TRBD1. The V gene end was trimmed by 4 bases and the J gene end by 3 bases; junction bases not matched to a gene: 14. The CDR3 totals 17 residues. CDR1 is SGHRS, CDR2 YFSETQ, per germline. CDR3: CASSPTDRDIRDTEAFF. CDR3 DNA: TGCGCCAGCAGCCCAACGGACAGGGATATTAGAGACACTGAAGCTTTCTTT.

V gene TRBV7-3 combines with J gene TRBJ2-3; 13 bases line up with TRBD2. The CDR3 length is 19 residues. With 1 base clipped from V and 6 bases from J, the junction kept 13 bases outside the gene matches. Germline CDR1 is SGHTA and CDR2 is FQGTGA. In DNA, the CDR3 is TGTGCCAGCAGCTTAAAACCCATTACTAGCGGGAGGGCCGGGGATACGCAGTATTTT. Translated, it gives CASSLKPITSGRAGDTQYF.

In this sample, this clone turned up once. This chain connects TRBV5-1 to TRBJ1-4; 7 bases are shared with TRBD1. The CDR3 is made up of 14 amino acids. Trimming removed 5 bases from V and 6 bases from J; junction bases left unmatched: 7. CDR1 and CDR2 from the germline V gene are SGHRS and YFSETQ. CDR3: CASRGGRADEKLFF. The CDR3 region has the DNA TGCGCCAGCAGAGGGGGCAGGGCGGATGAAAAACTGTTTTTT.

V and J are TRBV4-3 and TRBJ1-3; D is possibly TRBD1 (6 bases). The V gene's germline CDR1 is LGHNA and CDR2 YSLEER. CDR3 size: 17 residues. V lost 4 bases and J 0 bases, leaving 16 bases between the germline ends. CDR3 residues: CASSRGRGDYSGNTIYF. The DNA of the CDR3 is TGCGCCAGCAGCCGCGGAAGGGGGGATTACTCTGGAAACACCATATATTTT.

The chain uses TRBV28 and TRBJ1-6, with D possibly being TRBD1 (5 bases). V was cut by 3 bases and J by 5 bases, with 14 bases left in between. The germline V gene has CDR1 MDHEN and CDR2 SYDVKM. There are 16 residues in the CDR3. CDR3 protein: CASSFQGQGHNSPLHF. The DNA of the CDR3 is TGTGCCAGCAGTTTCCAGGGCCAGGGCCATAATTCACCCCTCCACTTT.

The chain combines TRBV5-4 with TRBJ1-4; D is undetermined. Trimming stripped 4 bases from V and 3 bases from J, with 13 bases between. CDR1 is SGHNT, CDR2 YYREEE, per germline (reference sequence). The CDR3 has 15 amino acids. In DNA form, the CDR3 reads TGTGCCAGCAGCCAGAGGGCGGCCGCTAATGAAAAACTGTTTTTT. Protein product: CASSQRAAANEKLFF.

J is TRBJ2-1 and V is TRBV9; TRBD2 is a possible D gene (5 bases). V was shortened by 0 bases and J by 8 bases, with 12 bases between the two germline ends. Germline V CDR1 and CDR2: SGDLS, YYNGEE. The CDR3 is made up of 14 amino acids. CDR3 nucleotide sequence: TGTGCCAGCAGCGTAGGTGGCGGGTTCGATGAGCAGTTCTTC. Translated: CASSVGGGFDEQFF. The full variable domain, completed using reference TRBV9 and TRBJ2-1, is DSGVTQTPKHLITATGQRVTLRCSPRSGDLSVYWYQQSLDQGLQFLIQYYNGEERAKGNILERFSAQQFPDLHSELNLSSLELGDSALYFCASSVGGGFDEQFFGPGTRLTVL.

A note on this clone: The same CDR3 also results from other DNA sequences found in this sample. In DNA form, the CDR3 reads TGCGCCAGCAGCTTGGAAGTTAACACTGAAGCTTTCTTT. This gives the protein CASSLEVNTEAFF. The genes are TRBV5-1 and TRBJ1-1; D not resolved. V lost 0 bases and J 2 bases, leaving 5 bases between the germline ends. Germline V CDR1 and CDR2: SGHRS, YFSETQ. The CDR3 length is 13 residues. Filled out from reference TRBV5-1 and TRBJ1-1, the complete variable domain reads KAGVTQTPRYLIKTRGQQVTLSCSPISGHRSVSWYQQTPGQGLQFLFEYFSETQRNKGNFPGRFSGRQFSNSRSEMNVSTLELGDSALYLCASSLEVNTEAFFGQGTRLTVV.

The genes are TRBV5-1 and TRBJ2-7, with 10 bases identical to TRBD1. CDR1 and CDR2 from the germline V gene are SGHRS and YFSETQ. After removal of 4 bases from V and 2 bases from J, the junction contained 9 bases not matched to a gene. The CDR3 is 16 residues long. The CDR3 DNA reads as TGCGCCAGCAGCCCAGGGACAGGGGCAACAACCTACGAGCAGTACTTC. This translates into CASSPGTGATTYEQYF.

This chain connects TRBV28 to TRBJ1-2, with D unresolved. Germline V gives CDR1 MDHEN, CDR2 SYDVKM. The CDR3 length is 13 residues. Between the trimmed V and J ends, which lost 7 bases and 4 bases, there was a span of 13 bases. In nucleotides, the CDR3 is TGTGCCAGCACCGAGGATGGGTTCTATGGCTACACCTTC. Amino acid sequence: CASTEDGFYGYTF.

The chain combines TRBV27 with TRBJ1-5; D is perhaps TRBD1 (5 bases). Germline-derived CDR1 and CDR2 are MNHEY and SMNVEV (reference sequence). The CDR3 runs 15 residues. V gave up 4 bases and J gave up 7 bases, with 17 bases separating them. CDR3 region: CASSSGTRPGQPQHF. DNA of the CDR3: TGTGCCAGCAGTTCCGGGACTAGGCCAGGACAGCCCCAGCATTTT.

The V gene is TRBV18, the J gene TRBJ2-1; TRBD2 matches 7 bases. J was trimmed by 15 bases and V by 2 bases; bases with no gene match: 7. Germline V gene lookup returns CDR1 KGHSH and CDR2 LQKENI. The CDR3 sequence is 12 residues long. As DNA, the CDR3 is TGTGCCAGCTCACCATGGAGCGGGATGCGGTTCTTC. Its translation: CASSPWSGMRFF.

This chain joins TRBV21-1 and TRBJ1-2; TRBD1, as called in the table, went unchecked against the DNA. TRBV21-1 is flagged as a pseudogene. The CDR3 consists of 15 residues. CDR3 loop: CASSKFGQGGHGYTF. For the CDR3, the DNA is TGTGCCAGCAGCAAATTCGGACAGGGGGGACATGGCTACACCTTC.

This clone has only one observation. V is TRBV2 and J is TRBJ1-2, with D tentatively TRBD1 (5 bases). Germline CDR1 is SNHLY and CDR2 is FYNNEI. This CDR3 is 15 amino acids long. V shed 7 bases and J shed 8 bases, with 23 bases lying between them. The CDR3 nucleotides read TGTGCCAGCACAGGGTCTACCGGGGGGTCGGAGGGCTACACCTTC. Protein: CASTGSTGGSEGYTF.

The gene calls are TRBV4-2 and TRBJ2-7; D unresolved. Per germline, CDR1 LGHNA and CDR2 YNFKEQ. The CDR3 runs 15 residues. The V gene lost 5 bases and the J gene lost 0 bases, with 14 bases spanning the gap. The DNA for the CDR3 is TGTGCCAGCAGCTTGGGGTCAACCAGCTCCTACGAGCAGTACTTC. Translating gives CASSLGSTSSYEQYF.

On this clone itself: Other DNA variants within this sample encode the same CDR3. In nucleotides, the CDR3 is TGTGCCACCAGCAGAGAGACAGGGGCCTACGAGCAGTACTTC. As protein: CATSRETGAYEQYF. The chain recombines TRBV15 with TRBJ2-7; 8 nucleotides align to TRBD1. Germline V CDR1 and CDR2: LNHNV, YYDKDF (reference sequence). There are 14 residues in the CDR3. V shed 0 bases and J 2 bases; nucleotides not matched to a gene: 0.